These 19 T cell receptor beta chains originate from one sample sequenced in a study of T cells in Graves' hyperthyroidism and ophthalmopathy. Researchers amplified the TCR beta CDR3 regions from RNA transcripts. The study used the HTBI primer set for a first-round RT-PCR of the TCR CDR3. Via MiXCR, TCRdb re-called the multiplex PCR reads, giving one row per CDR3 protein. In the table there are around 500,000 distinct CDR3 sequences, around a fifth of which are singletons. Sequenced input: blood. The receptors were sampled from a woman between 65 and 79 years old with Graves' ophthalmopathy.

This clonotype was picked up a small number of times. This chain uses TRBV12-3 or TRBV12-4 with TRBJ1-1; TRBD1 aligns across 9 bases. V was clipped by 7 bases and J by 5 bases; unmatched bases: 8. This CDR3 has 14 residues. The DNA for the CDR3 is TGTGCCAGCACCCCAACAGGGGGCAGAACTGAAGCTTTCTTT. It is translated as CASTPTGGRTEAFF.

The V gene is TRBV20-1, the J gene TRBJ2-7; 7 positions match TRBD2. V lost 5 bases to trimming and J lost 3 bases; unmatched junction nucleotides: 4. CDR1 and CDR2 from the germline V gene are DFQATT and SNEGSKA (reference sequence). The CDR3 consists of 12 residues. The DNA of the CDR3 is TGCAGTGCTGAGACTAGCAGCTACGAGCAGTACTTC. Translating gives CSAETSSYEQYF.

This clonotype occurred many times. The V gene is TRBV27, the J gene TRBJ2-3, with D possibly TRBD1 on 6 matching bases. The CDR3 runs 15 residues. Germline V gene sequence: CDR1 MNHEY, CDR2 SMNVEV (reference sequence). The V end was cut by 4 bases, the J end by 2 bases, with 13 bases between. In DNA, the CDR3 is TGTGCCAGCAGTTACAGGGCCTTTCTCACAGATACGCAGTATTTT. As protein: CASSYRAFLTDTQYF.

The chain uses TRBV7-9 and TRBJ1-1, with D perhaps TRBD1 (5 bases). Per germline, CDR1 SEHNR and CDR2 FQNEAQ (reference sequence). V gave up 4 bases and J gave up 7 bases, with 19 bases separating them. The CDR3 spans 15 residues. CDR3 DNA sequence: TGTGCCAGCAGCTCTGCTTGGGGCGGATTTGGTGAAGCTTTCTTT. Translation gives CASSSAWGGFGEAFF.

At least ten counts were recorded for this clonotype. V is TRBV7-9 and J is TRBJ2-1, with 9 bases lining up with TRBD2. There are 17 residues in the CDR3. Germline CDR1 is SEHNR and CDR2 is FQNEAQ (reference sequence). J lost 5 bases, V lost 5 bases, and 13 bases had no gene match. CDR3 coding DNA: TGTGCCAGCAGCCCAGCCCGGGCTAGCGGGATTGACAATGAGCAGTTCTTC. It yields the protein CASSPARASGIDNEQFF.

This clonotype has only a few counts. V usage is TRBV7-8 and J usage is TRBJ2-6; the D gene is possibly TRBD1 (5 bases). Trimming stripped 4 bases from V and 0 bases from J, with 13 bases between. The CDR3 spans 17 residues. CDR1 SGHVS and CDR2 FQNEAQ come from the germline V gene. CDR3 coding DNA: TGTGCCAGCAGCTCTTTAACAGGATTCTCTGGGGCCAACGTCCTGACTTTC. It encodes CASSSLTGFSGANVLTF. The full variable domain, completed using reference TRBV7-8 and TRBJ2-6, is GAGVSQSPRYKVAKRGQDVALRCDPISGHVSLFWYQQALGQGPEFLTYFQNEAQLDKSGLPSDRFFAERPEGSVSTLKIQRTQQEDSAVYLCASSSLTGFSGANVLTFGAGSRLTVL.

V is TRBV30 and J is TRBJ2-1, with 8 bases aligning to TRBD1. Germline V lookup: CDR1 GTSNPN, CDR2 SVGIG (reference sequence). Trimming at V came to 2 bases and at J to 4 bases, leaving 7 bases not matched to a gene. The CDR3 totals 15 residues. The CDR3 DNA sequence: TGTGCCTGGAGTCCTACAGGGGGGCTTTACAATGAGCAGTTCTTC. This gives the protein CAWSPTGGLYNEQFF.

In its sample, this clonotype was seen many times. J is TRBJ2-7 and V is TRBV30; unclear D gene. The CDR3 is 11 residues long. Germline loops: CDR1 GTSNPN, CDR2 SVGIG (reference sequence). V lost 0 bases and J 3 bases, leaving 3 bases between the germline ends. The CDR3 loop is CAWSVNYEQYF. The CDR3 DNA follows: TGTGCCTGGAGTGTAAACTACGAGCAGTACTTC.

Only a few counts were recorded for this clonotype. The V and J genes are TRBV28 and TRBJ2-1, with 7 positions matching TRBD1. V gave up 4 bases and J gave up 5 bases; unmatched junction bases: 8. The germline V gene has CDR1 MDHEN and CDR2 SYDVKM. CDR3 size: 15 residues. The DNA of the CDR3 is TGTGCCAGCAGTTCAGAGACAGGGCCACACAATGAGCAGTTCTTC. Amino acids: CASSSETGPHNEQFF.

The rearrangement joins TRBV12-3 or TRBV12-4 to TRBJ2-5, with D perhaps TRBD2 (5 bases). The CDR3 consists of 13 residues. The ends were cut back, 6 bases at V and 4 bases at J, with 12 bases in the middle. CDR3 protein: CASRVSGSETQYF. CDR3 bases: TGTGCCAGCAGAGTCTCGGGGTCAGAGACCCAGTACTTC.

This clonotype was recorded a few times. The genes are TRBV5-1 and TRBJ2-7, with TRBD1 matching 7 bases. The ends lost 4 bases at V and 4 bases at J; junction bases unmatched: 11. Germline values: CDR1 SGHRS, CDR2 YFSETQ. The CDR3 extends over 15 amino acids. The CDR3 region is CASSEGQTSVYEQYF. The CDR3, as DNA: TGCGCCAGCAGCGAGGGACAGACCTCGGTGTACGAGCAGTACTTC. Filled out from reference TRBV5-1 and TRBJ2-7, the complete variable domain reads KAGVTQTPRYLIKTRGQQVTLSCSPISGHRSVSWYQQTPGQGLQFLFEYFSETQRNKGNFPGRFSGRQFSNSRSEMNVSTLELGDSALYLCASSEGQTSVYEQYFGPGTRLTVT.

The chain couples TRBV20-1 to TRBJ2-1, with 7 bases aligning to TRBD2. This CDR3 has 17 amino acids. Trimming removed 1 base from V and 5 bases from J; junction bases left unmatched: 14. Germline V CDR1 and CDR2: DFQATT, SNEGSKA (reference sequence). CDR3 in amino acids: CSARGGSGGVSHNEQFF. DNA for the CDR3: TGCAGTGCTAGAGGCGGGTCGGGAGGAGTCTCTCACAATGAGCAGTTCTTC.

The chain combines TRBV19 with TRBJ2-7, with 8 bases fitting TRBD2. The CDR3 covers 15 residues. J was trimmed by 6 bases and V by 6 bases; bases with no gene match: 13. Looked up from germline, CDR1 is LNHDA and CDR2 is SQIVND (reference sequence). In DNA form, the CDR3 reads TGTGCCAGTAGCTCCCGTGAGAGCGGGAGACGCGAGCAGTACTTC. Its protein product is CASSSRESGRREQYF.

At least ten counts were recorded for this clonotype. The chain combines TRBV11-2 with TRBJ1-2, with D hard to call. Looked up from germline, CDR1 is SGHAT and CDR2 is FQNNGV. The CDR3 length is 13 residues. With 5 bases removed from V and 5 bases from J, the gap between germline ends came to 12 bases. The CDR3 DNA sequence: TGTGCCAGCAGCGAGACGGATAGTTATGGCTACACCTTC. It specifies CASSETDSYGYTF.

V is TRBV6-1 and J is TRBJ2-3, with 9 positions matching TRBD1. The CDR3 is made up of 12 amino acids. In germline, CDR1 is MNHNS, CDR2 SASEGT. Trimming cost V 6 bases and J 5 bases; bases outside gene matches: 0. CDR3 in DNA: TGTGCCAGCAGGGACAGGGGAGATACGCAGTATTTT. Protein product: CASRDRGDTQYF.

The chain recombines TRBV6-1 with TRBJ2-2; D perhaps matches TRBD2 (7 bases). Germline assignment: CDR1 MNHNS and CDR2 SASEGT. The V gene lost 8 bases and the J gene lost 1 base, with 17 bases spanning the gap. The CDR3 loop spans 16 amino acids. This CDR3 reads CASLGGGGGNTGELFF. The CDR3 DNA sequence: TGTGCCAGCCTAGGGGGGGGTGGCGGGAACACCGGGGAGCTGTTTTTT.

V usage is TRBV15 and J usage is TRBJ2-3; 11 positions agree with TRBD2. Germline lookup yields CDR1 LNHNV and CDR2 YYDKDF (reference sequence). The CDR3 runs 19 residues. V gave up 4 bases and J gave up 4 bases; unmatched junction bases: 16. This CDR3 reads CATSIGTSGSKGGSDTQYF. CDR3 DNA: TGTGCCACCAGCATTGGGACTAGCGGTTCCAAGGGAGGCTCAGATACGCAGTATTTT.

The chain employs TRBV7-3 and TRBJ1-2; D remains ambiguous. CDR1 and CDR2 (germline): SGHTA, FQGTGA. This CDR3 has 14 amino acids. Trimming took 2 bases from V and 3 from J, leaving 10 bases between them. The CDR3 coding sequence is TGTGCCAGCAGCTTAGGGTCAGAGTACTATGGCTACACCTTC. Translated, it gives CASSLGSEYYGYTF.

This clonotype was found many times. The rearrangement links TRBV7-3 to TRBJ2-7, with a tentative D call TRBD2 (6 bases). The ends were cut back, 5 bases at V and 5 bases at J, with 16 bases in the middle. This CDR3 contains 14 residues. Germline V gene sequence: CDR1 SGHTA, CDR2 FQGTGA. CDR3 sequence (DNA): TGTGCCAGCAGCCACCCCCTGGAGGGCAACGAGCAGTACTTC. The encoded protein is CASSHPLEGNEQYF.